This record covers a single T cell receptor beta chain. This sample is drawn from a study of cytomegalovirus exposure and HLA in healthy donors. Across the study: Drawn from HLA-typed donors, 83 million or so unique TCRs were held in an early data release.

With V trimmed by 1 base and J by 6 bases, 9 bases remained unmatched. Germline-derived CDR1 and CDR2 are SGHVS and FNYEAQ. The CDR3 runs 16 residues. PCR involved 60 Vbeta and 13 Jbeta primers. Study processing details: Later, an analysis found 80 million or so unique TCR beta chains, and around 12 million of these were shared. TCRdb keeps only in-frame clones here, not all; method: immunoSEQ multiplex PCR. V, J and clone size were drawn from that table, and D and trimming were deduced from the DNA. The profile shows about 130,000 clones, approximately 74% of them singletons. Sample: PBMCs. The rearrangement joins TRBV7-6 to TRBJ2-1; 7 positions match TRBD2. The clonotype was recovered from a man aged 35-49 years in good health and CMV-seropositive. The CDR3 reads CASSLGSAGVVNEQFF. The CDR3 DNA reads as TGTGCCAGCAGCTTAGGTTCTGCGGGAGTTGTCAATGAGCAGTTCTTC.